These 9 T cell receptor beta chains came from one sample sequenced in a study of monozygotic twins with inflammatory bowel disease. Following a re-call of the 5' RACE reads, TCRdb has one entry per CDR3 protein and lacks DNA. The sample data list 300,000 to 400,000 distinct CDR3 sequences. The sequenced sample consisted of blood. Receptors originate from a human donor with ulcerative colitis or Crohn's disease, or a healthy co-twin of an affected twin (not recorded which).

This chain uses TRBV6-2 or TRBV6-3 with TRBJ2-1; TCRdb selects TRBD1, and the lack of DNA leaves this call unchecked. The CDR3 contains 12 residues. Germline CDR1 reads MNHEY; CDR2 reads SVGEGT. The CDR3 loop reads CASSPGGYEQFF.

This rearrangement joins TRBV5-1 to TRBJ2-3; TCRdb outputs TRBD2, but without DNA this stays unchecked. This CDR3 contains 17 residues. CDR1 SGHRS and CDR2 YFSETQ come from the germline V gene. This chain's CDR3 is CASGVGTSGYSTDTQYF. The variable domain in full, with the rest retrieved from reference TRBV5-1 and TRBJ2-3, is KAGVTQTPRYLIKTRGQQVTLSCSPISGHRSVSWYQQTPGQGLQFLFEYFSETQRNKGNFPGRFSGRQFSNSRSEMNVSTLELGDSALYLCASGVGTSGYSTDTQYFGPGTRLTVL.

V and J are TRBV5-1 and TRBJ2-2; with no DNA, the TCRdb D assignment of TRBD1 cannot be verified. The CDR3 loop spans 15 amino acids. In germline, CDR1 is SGHRS, CDR2 YFSETQ. The CDR3 protein is CASSLGQGYTGELFF.

This chain joins TRBV6-2 or TRBV6-3 and TRBJ2-1; as DNA is missing, the TRBD1 call by TCRdb cannot be tested. Germline V gene data show CDR1 as MNHEY and CDR2 as SVGEGT. The CDR3 runs 11 residues. CDR3: CASSFAGVGFF.

CDR3 loop: CASSTRDRVGTYEQYF. The chain combines TRBV6-5 with TRBJ2-7; without DNA, the TCRdb call of TRBD1 cannot be checked. Per germline, CDR1 MNHEY and CDR2 SVGAGI. This CDR3 is built from 16 residues.

J is TRBJ1-2 and V is TRBV7-2; TCRdb names TRBD1, which stays unverified in the absence of DNA. Per the germline V gene, CDR1 is SGHTA and CDR2 is FQGNSA. The CDR3 sequence is 16 residues long. The CDR3 loop is CASSFRAGGGGAGYTF.

The CDR3 sequence is CASSLGQNYNEQFF. The V gene is TRBV5-1, the J gene TRBJ2-1. This CDR3 contains 14 residues. The germline gives CDR1 SGHRS, CDR2 YFSETQ.

This sequence joins TRBV6-5 and TRBJ2-5. The CDR3 consists of 15 residues. Germline assignment: CDR1 MNHEY and CDR2 SVGAGI. This CDR3 is CASSYSLQDQETQYF.

This sequence joins TRBV5-1 and TRBJ1-2; checking the TCRdb D call of TRBD1 is not possible without DNA. The CDR3 is 14 residues long. CDR1 SGHRS and CDR2 YFSETQ come from the germline V gene. CDR3 loop: CASSLGGAGSDYTF.